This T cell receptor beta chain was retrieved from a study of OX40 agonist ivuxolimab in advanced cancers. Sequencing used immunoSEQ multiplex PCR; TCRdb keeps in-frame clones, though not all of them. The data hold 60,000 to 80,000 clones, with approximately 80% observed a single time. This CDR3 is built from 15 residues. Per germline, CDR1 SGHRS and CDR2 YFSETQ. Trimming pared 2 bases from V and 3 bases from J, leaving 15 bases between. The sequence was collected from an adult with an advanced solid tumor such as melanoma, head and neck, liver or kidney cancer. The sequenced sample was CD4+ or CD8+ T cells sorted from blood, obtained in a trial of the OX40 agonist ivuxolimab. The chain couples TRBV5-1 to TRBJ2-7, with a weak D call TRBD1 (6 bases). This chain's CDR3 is CASSFSAGEIYEQYF. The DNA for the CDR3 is TGCGCCAGCAGCTTTTCGGCAGGGGAGATCTACGAGCAGTACTTC.